The entry below gives a single T cell receptor beta chain sequence along with its context. Data came from immunoSEQ multiplex PCR; TCRdb stores just in-frame clones and leaves some out. The sample lists around 260,000 clones; 75% to 90% were seen once. CDR1 and CDR2 (germline): LGHDT, YNNKEL (reference sequence). The CDR3 has 14 amino acids. Trimming cost V 1 base and J 3 bases, with 9 bases left between them. The data stem from a study of blood T cell repertoires in COVID-19. Study in general: Samples came from the United States, Italy and Spain, spanning acute and convalescent COVID-19.

The source of this sequence is a woman between 35 and 50 years old who had recovered from COVID-19. The sample was peripheral blood. The V gene is TRBV3-1 (or the pseudogene TRBV3-2), the J gene TRBJ2-5; a possible D gene is TRBD2 (6 bases). For the CDR3, the DNA is TGTGCCAGCAGCCAAGCGGGAGTAGAAGAGACCCAGTACTTC. This sequence encodes CASSQAGVEETQYF.